This paragraph reports one T cell receptor beta chain. The antigen remains undetermined. This entry comes from a study of T cell repertoires in cytomegalovirus infection. Germline V gene lookup returns CDR1 MNHEY and CDR2 SVGEGT. V was clipped by 4 bases and J by 6 bases, with 18 bases between them. This CDR3 is built from 15 residues. TCRdb independently ran MiXCR on the reads; one entry per CDR3 protein. This table has a few hundred thousand distinct CDR3 sequences, approximately 25% appearing once. The input for sequencing was cultured PBMCs, taken from culture after CMV antigen stimulation. The TCR originated in a human donor in good health (CMV status not recorded). Some clones in this sample may be carry-over from other donors' samples. The chain combines TRBV6-2 or TRBV6-3 with TRBJ2-5; D uncertain. The CDR3 sequence is CASSSPAAGTQTQYF. The CDR3 nucleotides are TGTGCCAGCAGTTCTCCCGCGGCAGGCACTCAGACCCAGTACTTC.